The 29 T cell receptor beta chains below come from one sample, sequenced in a study of blood T cell repertoires in COVID-19. The protocol was immunoSEQ multiplex PCR, while the TCRdb copy is restricted to in-frame clones and leaves out a portion. Here the sample spans 150,000 to 200,000 clones, 75% to 90% being singletons. Sequencing used PBMCs or T cells enriched from blood (not recorded which). The receptor set was obtained from a woman between 18 and 30 years old who had recovered from COVID-19.

This clone was seen a single time. This sequence joins TRBV11-2 and TRBJ2-7; the D gene is possibly TRBD2 (6 bases). The ends were cut back, 1 base at V and 2 bases at J, with 9 bases in the middle. This CDR3 has 14 amino acids. The germline CDR1 and CDR2 sequences are SGHAT and FQNNGV. CDR3 protein: CASSLVSGTYEQYF. The CDR3 DNA follows: TGTGCCAGCAGCTTAGTTAGCGGAACCTACGAGCAGTACTTC.

V usage is TRBV3-1 (or the pseudogene TRBV3-2) and J usage is TRBJ2-7, with no clear D. V lost 0 bases to trimming and J lost 3 bases, with 12 bases between them. The CDR3 extends over 15 amino acids. Germline assignment: CDR1 LGHDT and CDR2 YNNKEL (reference sequence). The CDR3 reads CASSQDLSDFYEQYF. CDR3 sequence (DNA): TGTGCCAGCAGCCAAGATCTGAGCGACTTCTACGAGCAGTACTTC.

The rearrangement uses TRBV6-5 and TRBJ1-5, with 10 bases that match TRBD1. The CDR3 runs to 13 residues. Trimming cost V 8 bases and J 7 bases; bases outside gene matches: 5. The germline V gene has CDR1 MNHEY and CDR2 SVGAGI. Here the CDR3 DNA reads TGTGCCAGCGGGACAGGGGTGGGCCAGCCCCAGCATTTT. Protein: CASGTGVGQPQHF.

The rearrangement uses TRBV5-8 and TRBJ2-3, with TRBD2 matching over 8 bases. The CDR3 length is 15 residues. The germline CDR1 and CDR2 sequences are SGHTS and YDEGEE. J was trimmed by 6 bases and V by 4 bases; bases with no gene match: 10. CDR3: CASSKVPPGGDTQYF. Written as DNA, the CDR3 is TGTGCCAGCAGCAAAGTTCCTCCGGGGGGGGATACGCAGTATTTT.

The chain combines TRBV2 with TRBJ2-2, with 7 positions matching TRBD1. With V trimmed by 5 bases and J by 4 bases, 7 bases remained unmatched. The CDR3 extends over 15 amino acids. Germline CDR1 reads SNHLY; CDR2 reads FYNNEI. CDR3 in DNA: TGTGCCAGCAGTCTAGGGGGCTTTGGCACCGGGGAGCTGTTTTTT. It codes for CASSLGGFGTGELFF. The variable domain in full, completed from reference TRBV2 and TRBJ2-2, reads EPEVTQTPSHQVTQMGQEVILRCVPISNHLYFYWYRQILGQKVEFLVSFYNNEISEKSEIFDDQFSVERPDGSNFTLKIRSTKLEDSAMYFCASSLGGFGTGELFFGEGSRLTVL.

This rearrangement joins TRBV28 to TRBJ1-2; D possibly corresponds to TRBD1 (5 bases). Per germline, CDR1 MDHEN and CDR2 SYDVKM. The CDR3 sequence is 13 residues long. The V end lost 1 base, the J end lost 7 bases, and 10 bases lay between the germline ends. CDR3 in amino acids: CASSLFPRAGYTF. As DNA, the CDR3 is TGTGCCAGCAGTTTATTCCCCAGGGCTGGCTACACCTTC.

The V gene is TRBV2, the J gene TRBJ2-1, with 13 bases fitting TRBD2. The germline CDR1 and CDR2 sequences are SNHLY and FYNNEI. The CDR3 consists of 19 residues. With V trimmed by 7 bases and J by 4 bases, 16 bases remained unmatched. The CDR3 DNA follows: TGTGCCAGCACCATGAGGACTAGCGGGAGAGGTCTATCTTACAATGAGCAGTTCTTC. This sequence encodes CASTMRTSGRGLSYNEQFF.

V and J are TRBV5-1 and TRBJ2-1, with TRBD2 identical over 8 bases. Germline trimming cut 6 bases from V and 2 bases from J; bases unmatched to any gene: 4. This CDR3 comprises 14 residues. Germline assignment: CDR1 SGHRS and CDR2 YFSETQ. In DNA form, the CDR3 reads TGCGCCAGCAAGCGGGAGCCCCCCTACAATGAGCAGTTCTTC. This encodes CASKREPPYNEQFF. Looking up the rest from reference TRBV5-1 and TRBJ2-1 gives the full variable domain: KAGVTQTPRYLIKTRGQQVTLSCSPISGHRSVSWYQQTPGQGLQFLFEYFSETQRNKGNFPGRFSGRQFSNSRSEMNVSTLELGDSALYLCASKREPPYNEQFFGPGTRLTVL.

V and J are TRBV28 and TRBJ1-3; D not resolved. Trimming stripped 6 bases from V and 0 bases from J, with 15 bases between. CDR1 is MDHEN, CDR2 SYDVKM, per germline. The CDR3 sequence is 16 residues long. The CDR3 region is CASRPVRASSGNTIYF. The DNA of the CDR3 is TGTGCCAGCAGGCCCGTGAGGGCGAGCTCTGGAAACACCATATATTTT. Full variable domain (rest looked up from reference TRBV28 and TRBJ1-3): DVKVTQSSRYLVKRTGEKVFLECVQDMDHENMFWYRQDPGLGLRLIYFSYDVKMKEKGDIPEGYSVSREKKERFSLILESASTNQTSMYLCASRPVRASSGNTIYFGEGSWLTVV.

The V gene is TRBV28, the J gene TRBJ1-1; tentative D call: TRBD1 (5 bases). The CDR3 spans 13 residues. Per germline, CDR1 MDHEN and CDR2 SYDVKM. V lost 3 bases and J 3 bases, leaving 8 bases between the germline ends. CDR3 DNA: TGTGCCAGCAGTTTCGGGGGATACACTGAAGCTTTCTTT. Translating it yields CASSFGGYTEAFF.

The CDR3: CASSEDREGYTF. CDR3 DNA: TGTGCCAGCAGTGAGGACAGGGAAGGCTACACCTTC. The chain employs TRBV2 and TRBJ1-2; 8 bases align to TRBD1. The junction had 2 bases not matched to a gene; V was cut back by 3 bases and J by 8 bases. Germline V gene lookup returns CDR1 SNHLY and CDR2 FYNNEI. The CDR3 is 12 amino acids.

This clone was seen more than once but under ten times. Other DNA sequences in this specimen translate into the identical CDR3. This chain connects TRBV3-1 (or the pseudogene TRBV3-2) to TRBJ2-7, with 14 positions matching TRBD2. V dropped 1 base and J dropped 4; count of bases not matched to a gene: 3. Germline lookup yields CDR1 LGHDT and CDR2 YNNKEL (reference sequence). This CDR3 region has 16 residues. CDR3 sequence reads: CASSQGGLAGEYEQYF. DNA of the CDR3: TGTGCCAGCAGCCAAGGGGGACTAGCGGGAGAATACGAGCAGTACTTC.

This chain uses TRBV6-2 or TRBV6-3 with TRBJ2-7; no clear D. The CDR3 runs to 13 residues. V was pared by 0 bases and J by 9 bases, with 12 bases between. Per the germline V gene, CDR1 is MNHEY and CDR2 is SVGEGT. The CDR3: CASSYSDVRGQYF. The CDR3 DNA is TGTGCCAGCAGTTACTCCGACGTGAGAGGGCAGTACTTC.

The CDR3 here is CSVAQMNTEAFF. DNA of the CDR3: TGCAGCGTTGCACAGATGAACACTGAAGCTTTCTTT. The chain is built from TRBV29-1 and TRBJ1-1, with D hard to call. V was clipped by 4 bases and J by 0 bases, with 6 bases between them. Germline V gene data show CDR1 as SQVTM and CDR2 as ANQGSEA. The CDR3 contains 12 residues.

This clone was detected only once. The rearrangement uses TRBV3-1 (or the pseudogene TRBV3-2) and TRBJ2-5; TRBD2 agrees at 9 bases. Germline V CDR1 and CDR2: LGHDT, YNNKEL (reference sequence). The CDR3 spans 14 residues. Losses at the gene ends were 3 bases for V and 7 bases for J; bases not matched to a gene: 6. The CDR3 here is CASSHRGAGGTQYF. For the CDR3, the DNA is TGTGCCAGCAGCCACCGAGGAGCGGGGGGGACCCAGTACTTC.

The chain has TRBV4-2 and TRBJ2-2, with 9 bases lining up with TRBD1. V shed 3 bases, J shed 3 bases, and the junction held 2 bases outside the gene matches. The CDR3 has 15 amino acids. Germline CDR1 reads LGHNA; CDR2 reads YNFKEQ. CDR3 bases: TGTGCCAGCAGCCAGAGGACAGGGGACACCGGGGAGCTGTTTTTT. It translates to CASSQRTGDTGELFF.

J is TRBJ2-5 and V is TRBV18; possible D gene TRBD2, 6 bases. V lost 0 bases to trimming and J lost 4 bases, with 18 bases between them. Germline assignment: CDR1 KGHSH and CDR2 LQKENI. The CDR3 totals 17 residues. The CDR3 sequence: CASSPPAGGQKGETQYF. CDR3 coding DNA: TGTGCCAGCTCACCACCAGCGGGCGGCCAAAAGGGAGAGACCCAGTACTTC.

This clone was recorded once. The chain links TRBV4-2 to TRBJ2-7, with 13 bases that match TRBD2. Trimming at V came to 4 bases and at J to 2 bases, leaving 2 bases not matched to a gene. The CDR3 loop spans 15 amino acids. The V gene's germline CDR1 is LGHNA and CDR2 YNFKEQ. CDR3 coding DNA: TGTGCCAGCAGCCGACTAGCGGGAGGAACCTACGAGCAGTACTTC. Amino acid sequence: CASSRLAGGTYEQYF.

The chain couples TRBV28 to TRBJ2-5; the match to TRBD2 covers 7 bases. This CDR3 has 16 residues. V shed 5 bases and J 3 bases; nucleotides not matched to a gene: 12. Per the germline V gene, CDR1 is MDHEN and CDR2 is SYDVKM. This CDR3 reads CASSQLGLAVKETQYF. The CDR3 coding sequence is TGTGCCAGCAGTCAACTCGGGCTAGCGGTCAAAGAGACCCAGTACTTC.

This clone was found once. The gene calls are TRBV9 and TRBJ2-1, with a weak D call TRBD1 (6 bases). The CDR3 runs to 16 residues. Germline V gene sequence: CDR1 SGDLS, CDR2 YYNGEE. Trimming left V 6 bases short and J 2 bases short, with 18 bases between. CDR3 protein: CASNNIGTNPYNEQFF. In nucleotides, the CDR3 is TGTGCCAGCAATAACATCGGGACAAATCCCTACAATGAGCAGTTCTTC. The full variable domain, with the rest looked up from reference TRBV9 and TRBJ2-1, is DSGVTQTPKHLITATGQRVTLRCSPRSGDLSVYWYQQSLDQGLQFLIQYYNGEERAKGNILERFSAQQFPDLHSELNLSSLELGDSALYFCASNNIGTNPYNEQFFGPGTRLTVL.

J is TRBJ2-7 and V is TRBV7-8; 7 bases match TRBD1. Germline CDR1 is SGHVS and CDR2 is FQNEAQ. The CDR3 is made up of 15 amino acids. Germline trimming cut 4 bases from V and 0 bases from J; bases unmatched to any gene: 6. CDR3 region: CASSSRWDSSYEQYF. Written as DNA, the CDR3 is TGTGCCAGCAGCTCACGTTGGGACAGCTCCTACGAGCAGTACTTC.

The rearrangement links TRBV7-8 to TRBJ2-1; the match to TRBD2 covers 10 bases. CDR1 and CDR2 from the germline V gene are SGHVS and FQNEAQ. V shed 6 bases and J 9 bases; nucleotides not matched to a gene: 8. The CDR3 has 14 residues. The CDR3 here is CASREREGWGEQFF. CDR3 sequence (DNA): TGTGCCAGCAGAGAGCGGGAGGGGTGGGGTGAGCAGTTCTTC.

Concerning this clone: The junction and the germline gene differ at one end; a read error may be behind it. The chain joins TRBV6-5 to TRBJ1-2; 7 bases align to TRBD1. This CDR3 is built from 13 residues. Germline V gives CDR1 MNHEY, CDR2 SVGAGI. The CDR3 reads CASSYRGRNGYAF. As DNA, the CDR3 is TGTGCCAGCAGTTACAGGGGGCGGAATGGCTACGCCTTC.

The chain couples TRBV19 to TRBJ1-6; the match to TRBD1 covers 10 bases. With 6 bases clipped from V and 7 bases from J, the junction kept 12 bases outside the gene matches. The CDR3 consists of 17 residues. CDR1 and CDR2 from the germline V gene are LNHDA and SQIVND (reference sequence). CDR3 DNA sequence: TGTGCCAGTAGCCAAACCGTAAGGACAGGGGGGAATTCACCCCTCCACTTT. It codes for CASSQTVRTGGNSPLHF.

This chain connects TRBV28 to TRBJ2-7; a possible D gene is TRBD2 (5 bases). The CDR3 covers 14 residues. From germline, CDR1 is MDHEN and CDR2 SYDVKM. V was pared by 2 bases and J by 2 bases, with 10 bases between. Here the CDR3 reads CASSLAGPPYEQYF. The CDR3 DNA follows: TGTGCCAGCAGTTTAGCGGGTCCCCCCTACGAGCAGTACTTC.

This chain links TRBV7-9 with TRBJ2-2; no firm D call. The ends were cut back, 3 bases at V and 8 bases at J, with 7 bases in the middle. CDR3 length: 12 amino acids. Per the germline V gene, CDR1 is SEHNR and CDR2 is FQNEAQ (reference sequence). The CDR3 region has the DNA TGTGCCAGCAGCTTTTTGAGAGGGGAGCTGTTTTTT. This encodes CASSFLRGELFF.

This clone was detected only once. The DNA of the CDR3 is TGTGCCAGCAGCTTGGAGGAAAGCTCCTACAATGAGCAGTTCTTC. Its translation is CASSLEESSYNEQFF. The chain combines TRBV6-4 with TRBJ2-1, with a possible D match to TRBD2 (5 bases). The CDR3 is made up of 15 amino acids. The V end lost 6 bases, the J end lost 0 bases, and 12 bases lay between the germline ends. In germline, CDR1 is MRHNA, CDR2 SNTAGT.

The V gene is TRBV2, the J gene TRBJ2-7, with TRBD2 identical over 13 bases. This CDR3 comprises 14 residues. The junction had 5 bases not matched to a gene; V was cut back by 9 bases and J by 3 bases. Per germline, CDR1 SNHLY and CDR2 FYNNEI. CDR3: CASKTSGRFYEQYF. For the CDR3, the DNA is TGTGCCAGTAAGACTAGCGGGAGGTTCTACGAGCAGTACTTC. The whole variable domain, remainder taken from reference TRBV2 and TRBJ2-7, is EPEVTQTPSHQVTQMGQEVILRCVPISNHLYFYWYRQILGQKVEFLVSFYNNEISEKSEIFDDQFSVERPDGSNFTLKIRSTKLEDSAMYFCASKTSGRFYEQYFGPGTRLTVT.

V usage is TRBV7-3 and J usage is TRBJ1-1; 8 positions match TRBD1. V lost 0 bases, J lost 1 base, and 1 base stayed unmatched. From germline, CDR1 is SGHTA and CDR2 FQGTGA. The CDR3 has 15 amino acids. This chain's CDR3 is CASSLTGQANTEAFF. In DNA, the CDR3 is TGTGCCAGCAGCTTAACGGGACAGGCGAACACTGAAGCTTTCTTT.